Below, 32 T cell receptor beta chains from the same sample are listed, as sequenced in a study of blood T cell repertoires in COVID-19. Only in-frame clones appear in the TCRdb table, and some are missing; sequencing was by immunoSEQ multiplex PCR. The repertoire consists of around 200,000 clones, with roughly four fifths occurring once and the leading ten covering around 6.5%. Sequencing input: peripheral blood. All receptors derive from a woman between 35 and 50 years old with acute or convalescent COVID-19.

The chain is built from TRBV7-2 and TRBJ2-1; 11 nucleotides match TRBD2. Looked up from germline, CDR1 is SGHTA and CDR2 is FQGNSA. The CDR3 sequence is 18 residues long. V gave up 1 base and J gave up 2 bases; unmatched junction bases: 7. The CDR3 loop is CASSLVSLAGAAYNEQFF. In DNA, the CDR3 is TGTGCCAGCAGCTTAGTGTCACTAGCGGGAGCTGCCTACAATGAGCAGTTCTTC. The complete variable domain, with remaining parts taken from reference TRBV7-2 and TRBJ2-1, reads GAGVSQSPSNKVTEKGKDVELRCDPISGHTALYWYRQSLGQGLEFLIYFQGNSAPDKSGLPSDRFSAERTGGSVSTLTIQRTQQEDSAVYLCASSLVSLAGAAYNEQFFGPGTRLTVL.

The chain uses TRBV7-8 and TRBJ2-5; 7 bases match TRBD1. Trimming cost V 4 bases and J 5 bases; bases outside gene matches: 4. This CDR3 has 13 amino acids. The germline V gene has CDR1 SGHVS and CDR2 FQNEAQ. In DNA, the CDR3 is TGTGCCAGCAGCTCGGGACAGCGGGAGACCCAGTACTTC. Translation gives CASSSGQRETQYF.

This chain connects TRBV2 to TRBJ2-1, with D possibly matching TRBD1 (5 bases). There are 17 residues in the CDR3. CDR1 and CDR2 (germline): SNHLY, FYNNEI. Trimming cost V 3 bases and J 9 bases, with 24 bases left between them. DNA of the CDR3: TGTGCCAGCAGTGACCTGTTCGGAAATCCCAGGGCTGGTGAGCAGTTCTTC. This encodes CASSDLFGNPRAGEQFF.

This chain links TRBV5-1 with TRBJ1-1, with D possibly TRBD1 on 5 matching bases. With 4 bases removed from V and 10 bases from J, the gap between germline ends came to 14 bases. Germline V gene data show CDR1 as SGHRS and CDR2 as YFSETQ. CDR3 size: 12 residues. The CDR3 here is CASSPAGLGAFF. The CDR3 nucleotides are TGCGCCAGCAGCCCGGCAGGGTTAGGAGCTTTCTTT.

The V and J genes are TRBV25-1 and TRBJ1-6; possibly TRBD1 for D (5 bases). This CDR3 comprises 17 residues. Germline assignment: CDR1 MGHDK and CDR2 SYGVNS. V was pared by 0 bases and J by 10 bases, with 19 bases between. This chain's CDR3 is CASSEYSQADSRSPLHF. The CDR3 DNA reads as TGTGCCAGCAGTGAATATTCCCAGGCCGACAGTCGGTCACCCCTCCACTTT.

In DNA form, the CDR3 reads TGCGCCAGCAGCTTGGAGACGGGAGCCCTTAGTCGGGGGGCCAACGTCCTGACTTTC. Protein product: CASSLETGALSRGANVLTF. This sequence joins TRBV5-1 and TRBJ2-6, with D possibly being TRBD2 (6 bases). Germline assignment: CDR1 SGHRS and CDR2 YFSETQ. Deletions cut 0 bases from V and 4 bases from J, with 20 bases between. CDR3 length: 19 residues.

The chain employs TRBV27 and TRBJ2-1, with TRBD1 as a possible D gene (6 bases). Germline V CDR1 and CDR2: MNHEY, SMNVEV (reference sequence). Trimming removed 4 bases from V and 0 bases from J, with 10 bases in between. The CDR3 is 15 amino acids. CDR3 nucleotides: TGTGCCAGCAGTTCCGGGACAAGCTCCTACAATGAGCAGTTCTTC. Translating it yields CASSSGTSSYNEQFF.

The genes are TRBV24-1 and TRBJ2-3, with D maybe TRBD2 (6 bases). Germline CDR1 reads KGHDR; CDR2 reads SFDVKD. V lost 3 bases to trimming and J lost 6 bases, with 15 bases between them. The CDR3 contains 15 residues. The CDR3 loop reads CATSDRGLRADTQYF. CDR3 in DNA: TGTGCCACCAGTGATAGGGGACTCCGGGCGGATACGCAGTATTTT.

V and J are TRBV30 and TRBJ1-5; the D is unclear. V gave up 1 base and J gave up 4 bases, with 5 bases separating them. Germline CDR1 reads GTSNPN; CDR2 reads SVGIG (reference sequence). The CDR3 has 12 residues. DNA of the CDR3: TGTGCCTGGAGTGGAACAAATCAGCCCCAGCATTTT. This translates into CAWSGTNQPQHF.

This chain connects TRBV6-5 to TRBJ1-1; TRBD1 might be the D (5 bases). Germline CDR1 MNHEY, CDR2 SVGAGI. The ends were cut back, 7 bases at V and 2 bases at J, with 14 bases in the middle. This CDR3 is 14 amino acids long. CDR3 coding DNA: TGTGCCAGCAACCCCAACCAGGGTAACACTGAAGCTTTCTTT. Amino acid sequence: CASNPNQGNTEAFF.

The chain recombines TRBV19 with TRBJ2-3; the D is unclear. Germline assignment: CDR1 LNHDA and CDR2 SQIVND (reference sequence). CDR3 length: 12 amino acids. V gave up 4 bases and J gave up 6 bases, with 8 bases separating them. The CDR3 loop is CASSTPPDTQYF. The CDR3 DNA reads as TGTGCCAGTAGTACCCCCCCGGATACGCAGTATTTT.

The J gene is TRBJ2-3, the V gene TRBV29-1; 9 bases map to TRBD1. Germline CDR1 SQVTM, CDR2 ANQGSEA. There are 14 residues in the CDR3. J gave up 0 bases and V 6 bases, and 4 bases lay outside the gene matches. The CDR3 reads CSVRDRASTDTQYF. The CDR3 DNA sequence: TGCAGCGTACGGGACAGGGCGAGCACAGATACGCAGTATTTT.

The chain couples TRBV18 to TRBJ1-4, with 7 bases identical to TRBD1. Germline CDR1 is KGHSH and CDR2 is LQKENI. J was trimmed by 7 bases and V by 4 bases; bases with no gene match: 18. The CDR3 has 18 residues. Here the CDR3 reads CASSLTWTGGRGGEKLFF. The CDR3 DNA reads TGTGCCAGCTCACTCACCTGGACAGGCGGAAGGGGAGGTGAAAAACTGTTTTTT.

The sample holds one count of this clone. This chain uses TRBV11-2 with TRBJ1-3, with a tentative D call TRBD1 (6 bases). The germline gives CDR1 SGHAT, CDR2 FQNNGV. V lost 5 bases, J lost 3 bases, and 11 bases lay in between. The CDR3 extends over 14 amino acids. The DNA for the CDR3 is TGTGCCAGCAGCCTCGGGACAAATGGAAACACCATATATTTT. Translated, it gives CASSLGTNGNTIYF.

The chain has TRBV24-1 and TRBJ1-2, with D possibly being TRBD1 (5 bases). Trimming shortened V by 0 bases and J by 4 bases, and 5 bases separated the two germline ends. CDR3 size: 13 residues. Germline lookup yields CDR1 KGHDR and CDR2 SFDVKD. In DNA, the CDR3 is TGTGCCACCAGTGATTTGCAGGGCTATGGCTACACCTTC. Translating it yields CATSDLQGYGYTF.

Comment on this clone: The same CDR3 can be traced to other DNA sequences in this sample. This chain connects TRBV27 to TRBJ1-5; D perhaps matches TRBD1 (5 bases). Deletions cut 2 bases from V and 1 base from J, with 6 bases between. The length of the CDR3 is 14 residues. Germline CDR1 is MNHEY and CDR2 is SMNVEV (reference sequence). CDR3: CASSLGGSNQPQHF. CDR3 nucleotide sequence: TGTGCCAGCAGTTTAGGGGGGAGCAATCAGCCCCAGCATTTT.

The chain joins TRBV27 to TRBJ1-1, with 7 bases aligning to TRBD1. The CDR3 has 14 amino acids. CDR1 and CDR2 (germline): MNHEY, SMNVEV (reference sequence). V trimming: 6 bases; J trimming: 1 base; junction bases outside the gene matches: 5. The CDR3 protein is CASRPNRGNTEAFF. CDR3 nucleotides: TGTGCCAGCAGGCCAAACAGGGGGAACACTGAAGCTTTCTTT.

The chain is built from TRBV5-1 and TRBJ1-1; possible D gene TRBD1, 5 bases. The germline V and J ends were trimmed by 0 bases and 8 bases, with 8 bases remaining between them. The germline V gene encodes CDR1 SGHRS and CDR2 YFSETQ. The CDR3 length is 12 residues. CDR3 loop: CASSLVRGEAFF. CDR3 nucleotide sequence: TGCGCCAGCAGCTTGGTAAGGGGCGAAGCTTTCTTT.

The chain is built from TRBV3-1 (or the pseudogene TRBV3-2) and TRBJ1-1, with TRBD1 as a possible D gene (6 bases). CDR1 LGHDT and CDR2 YNNKEL come from the germline V gene (reference sequence). Trimming took off 0 bases at V and 5 bases at J, with 10 bases between the two ends. There are 14 residues in the CDR3. CDR3 nucleotide sequence: TGTGCCAGCAGCCAAGAAGGGGGGGGGACTGAAGCTTTCTTT. Encoded protein: CASSQEGGGTEAFF.

The J gene is TRBJ2-7, the V gene TRBV5-1; TRBD2 matches at 13 bases. V was clipped by 5 bases and J by 0 bases; unmatched bases: 11. Germline loops: CDR1 SGHRS, CDR2 YFSETQ. The CDR3 spans 18 residues. The CDR3 region has the DNA TGCGCCAGCAGTTCGGGACTAGCGGGGCCCCGTAGCTCCTACGAGCAGTACTTC. It codes for CASSSGLAGPRSSYEQYF.

The sample holds a few counts of this clone. The chain has TRBV7-9 and TRBJ2-1; TRBD2 matches 8 bases. The J segment lost 5 bases and the V segment lost 5 bases, leaving 8 bases of the junction unmatched. Germline V CDR1 and CDR2: SEHNR, FQNEAQ (reference sequence). This CDR3 is built from 15 residues. This CDR3 is CASSKSGSRNNEQFF. The DNA of the CDR3 is TGTGCCAGCAGCAAGAGCGGGAGTCGAAACAATGAGCAGTTCTTC.

The chain is built from TRBV5-1 and TRBJ2-7, with 10 bases that match TRBD1. Losses at the gene ends were 6 bases for V and 5 bases for J; bases not matched to a gene: 8. The CDR3 length is 14 residues. Germline CDR1 and CDR2: SGHRS and YFSETQ. CDR3 coding DNA: TGCGCCAGCAAAACCGCCGGGACAGGGGACGAGCAGTACTTC. Protein: CASKTAGTGDEQYF.

This clone was found once. The chain carries TRBV20-1 and TRBJ2-3, with TRBD1 matching 7 bases. CDR1 is DFQATT, CDR2 SNEGSKA, per germline (reference sequence). This CDR3 has 11 residues. V lost 6 bases and J lost 4; bases outside the gene matches: 1. The CDR3 nucleotides are TGCAGTGCCGACAGGGCAGATACGCAGTATTTT. Its translation is CSADRADTQYF.

The V call is TRBV2, the J call TRBJ1-2; 7 bases agree with TRBD1. Looked up from germline, CDR1 is SNHLY and CDR2 is FYNNEI. The CDR3 covers 16 residues. Losses at the gene ends were 7 bases for V and 1 base for J; bases not matched to a gene: 12. CDR3 DNA sequence: TGTGCCAGCACGCACCTTACGGGACAGCATAACTATGGCTACACCTTC. Translated, it gives CASTHLTGQHNYGYTF. Using reference TRBV2 and TRBJ1-2 for the parts outside the CDR3, the full variable domain is EPEVTQTPSHQVTQMGQEVILRCVPISNHLYFYWYRQILGQKVEFLVSFYNNEISEKSEIFDDQFSVERPDGSNFTLKIRSTKLEDSAMYFCASTHLTGQHNYGYTFGSGTRLTVV.

The chain couples TRBV7-8 to TRBJ2-2; D unclear. V lost 1 base, J lost 5 bases, and 8 bases lay in between. The CDR3 is made up of 14 amino acids. The germline V gene has CDR1 SGHVS and CDR2 FQNEAQ. CDR3 DNA sequence: TGTGCCAGCAGCTTAGACTCCGGTACCGGGGAGCTGTTTTTT. It encodes CASSLDSGTGELFF.

This chain uses TRBV28 with TRBJ1-6, with 7 nucleotides matching TRBD1. Germline CDR1 is MDHEN and CDR2 is SYDVKM. V dropped 10 bases and J dropped 8; count of bases not matched to a gene: 5. The CDR3 is 12 amino acids. The CDR3 loop is CATVQGYSPLHF. CDR3 coding DNA: TGTGCCACCGTACAGGGGTATTCACCCCTCCACTTT. Combining the CDR3 with reference TRBV28 and TRBJ1-6 gives the whole variable domain DVKVTQSSRYLVKRTGEKVFLECVQDMDHENMFWYRQDPGLGLRLIYFSYDVKMKEKGDIPEGYSVSREKKERFSLILESASTNQTSMYLCATVQGYSPLHFGNGTRLTVT.

The gene calls are TRBV7-9 and TRBJ2-3, with 13 bases fitting TRBD2. This CDR3 spans 16 amino acids. Germline V gives CDR1 SEHNR, CDR2 FQNEAQ (reference sequence). Trimming removed 4 bases from V and 0 bases from J; junction bases left unmatched: 1. The CDR3 DNA sequence: TGTGCCAGCAGCTCGGGACTAGCGGGGAGCACAGATACGCAGTATTTT. Translation: CASSSGLAGSTDTQYF.

This chain joins TRBV6-1 and TRBJ2-1; D perhaps matches TRBD2 (5 bases). V lost 2 bases, J lost 10 bases, and 12 bases lay in between. Per germline, CDR1 MNHNS and CDR2 SASEGT. CDR3 length equals 13 residues. The CDR3 region is CASSEMGAREQFF. As DNA, the CDR3 is TGTGCCAGCAGTGAAATGGGAGCAAGGGAGCAGTTCTTC.

The V call is TRBV2, the J call TRBJ2-1; 7 nucleotides line up with TRBD1. V lost 4 bases, J lost 0 bases, and 0 bases stayed unmatched. The CDR3 loop spans 14 amino acids. Germline loops: CDR1 SNHLY, CDR2 FYNNEI. This CDR3 is CASSGDSSYNEQFF. The CDR3 nucleotides read TGTGCCAGCAGTGGGGACAGCTCCTACAATGAGCAGTTCTTC.

The genes are TRBV7-3 and TRBJ1-5; D is perhaps TRBD1 (6 bases). CDR3 length: 16 residues. Trimming took 5 bases from V and 7 from J, leaving 21 bases between them. Germline V gene lookup returns CDR1 SGHTA and CDR2 FQGTGA. This CDR3 is CASSSRQVPIGQPQHF. DNA for the CDR3: TGTGCCAGCAGCAGTAGACAGGTGCCCATAGGGCAGCCCCAGCATTTT.

The chain carries TRBV30 and TRBJ1-6; D call uncertain. The CDR3 has 14 amino acids. V dropped 3 bases and J dropped 8 bases, with 14 bases sitting between them. Germline values: CDR1 GTSNPN, CDR2 SVGIG (reference sequence). The CDR3 loop reads CAWRPWSGYSPLHF. In DNA, the CDR3 is TGTGCCTGGAGACCTTGGAGTGGTTATTCACCCCTCCACTTT.

CDR3 region: CASSASFQETQYF. CDR3 in DNA: TGCGCCAGCAGCGCTAGCTTCCAAGAGACCCAGTACTTC. The chain has TRBV5-1 and TRBJ2-5; perhaps TRBD2 as D (5 bases). V was pared by 4 bases and J by 1 base, with 8 bases between. Germline lookup yields CDR1 SGHRS and CDR2 YFSETQ. The CDR3 consists of 13 residues.